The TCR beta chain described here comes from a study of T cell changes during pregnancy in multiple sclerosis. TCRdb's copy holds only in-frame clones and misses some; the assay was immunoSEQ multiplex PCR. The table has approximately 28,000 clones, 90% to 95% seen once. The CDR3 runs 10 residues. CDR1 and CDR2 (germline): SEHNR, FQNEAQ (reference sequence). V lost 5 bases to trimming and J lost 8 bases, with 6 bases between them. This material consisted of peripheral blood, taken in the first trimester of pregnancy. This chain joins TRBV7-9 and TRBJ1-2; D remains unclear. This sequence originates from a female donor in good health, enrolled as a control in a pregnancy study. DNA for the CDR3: TGTGCCAGCAGCAGTGGCGGCTACACCTTC. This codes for CASSSGGYTF.